Included here is one T cell receptor (beta chain) sequence, with context. The data were taken from a study of CD8 T cells in Susac syndrome. Trimming took off 3 bases at V and 4 bases at J, with 9 bases between the two ends. Looked up from germline, CDR1 is KGHSH and CDR2 is LQKENI. The CDR3 runs 14 residues. Random hexamers primed reverse transcription of about 0.45 to 1 ug RNA. The TCR beta CDR3 was amplified by immunoSEQ multiplex PCR across 54 Vbeta, 13 Jbeta. Via MiXCR, TCRdb re-called the immunoSEQ multiplex PCR reads, giving one row per CDR3 protein. In the table there are approximately 160,000 distinct CDR3 sequences, roughly 95% of which are singletons.

This clonotype was sampled from a human donor with multiple sclerosis. What was sequenced was CD4+ T cells from PBMCs. The genes are TRBV18 and TRBJ1-4, with D maybe TRBD1 (6 bases). CDR3 protein: CASSPGQNNEKLFF. The CDR3 bases are TGTGCCAGCTCACCCGGACAGAATAATGAAAAACTGTTTTTT.